One and the same sample provided the 2 T cell receptor beta chains below, sequenced in a study of cytomegalovirus exposure and HLA in healthy donors. Researchers ran the PCR with 60 Vbeta and 13 Jbeta primers. Clones were sequenced by immunoSEQ multiplex PCR, and TCRdb holds only the in-frame ones, with some missing. This sample carries 150,000 to 160,000 clones, less than 80% of them seen once, and the ten largest clones take around 2.3%. The specimen sequenced was PBMCs. The receptors stem from a man aged 30-40 years in good health and CMV-seronegative.

The chain links TRBV19 to TRBJ1-1; TRBD1 matches 8 bases. V dropped 3 bases and J dropped 5; count of bases not matched to a gene: 5. From germline, CDR1 is LNHDA and CDR2 SQIVND (reference sequence). The CDR3 spans 14 residues. CDR3 region: CASSIQGARTEAFF. The CDR3 nucleotides are TGTGCCAGTAGTATCCAGGGGGCGCGAACTGAAGCTTTCTTT.

The chain combines TRBV19 with TRBJ2-2; 13 positions match TRBD2. The V gene's germline CDR1 is LNHDA and CDR2 SQIVND (reference sequence). The CDR3 contains 14 residues. J was trimmed by 6 bases and V by 9 bases; bases with no gene match: 4. CDR3 nucleotide sequence: TGTGCCAGCGGTACTAGCGGGGGGGCCGGGGAGCTGTTTTTT. This encodes CASGTSGGAGELFF.